This T cell receptor (beta chain) was recovered during a study of PD-L1 blockade in urothelial cancer. Study details: Peripheral blood specimens exhibited a median yield of around 140,000 T cells.

Here immunoSEQ multiplex PCR was the method, and the copy in TCRdb shows in-frame clones only, minus some. The sample yields tens of thousands of clones, approximately 80% seen once. Whole-study results and caveats: Tumor-associated TCR clones expanded more in blood at 3 weeks in patients with durable benefit.

The CDR3 runs 17 residues. V gave up 4 bases and J gave up 5 bases; unmatched junction bases: 13. In germline, CDR1 is MGHRA, CDR2 YSYEKL. The time point here: pretreatment peripheral blood. All patients carried locally advanced or metastatic urothelial carcinoma. Anywhere from 1 to 8 samples came from each patient, spanning pretreatment and on-treatment. This clone was detected a few times. Its antigen is unknown. V usage is TRBV4-1 and J usage is TRBJ2-1, with 8 bases that match TRBD2. Specimen: PBMCs, collected around atezolizumab (anti-PD-L1) treatment. The sequence derives from a man in his sixties or seventies with urothelial cancer. In DNA, the CDR3 is TGCGCCAGCAGCCCCGGGAGGGCTAGAAGTATAAACAATGAGCAGTTCTTC. Translation: CASSPGRARSINNEQFF.